The source of this T cell receptor beta chain is a study of immune heterogeneity within non-small cell lung tumors (dated 2018 in TCRdb). About the study as a whole: By histology, the tumors were several squamous cell carcinomas, about nine non-squamous carcinomas and 1 tumor not otherwise specified. Neoantigen binding to each patient's HLA alleles was predicted with netMHCpan-3.0 for mutant peptides of 8 to 11 amino acids. The study combined whole-exome sequencing, RNA-seq and TCR beta repertoire sequencing of multiple spatially distinct regions from each NSCLC tumor to examine intratumoral immune heterogeneity. TCR repertoires were analyzed from approximately 60 tumor loci of some 14 patients, whereas transcriptome data were available for only about 44 loci from some twelve patients. The paper as a whole reports these results and caveats: Within a given patient, the same dominant CDR3B clonotypes showed up repeatedly across loci, although different tumor locations also carried unique high-frequency clones. High-frequency TCR beta clonotypes were largely distinct between individual patients. Local T-cell repertoire clonality showed a statistically significant but moderate positive correlation with local tumor mutational burden (R 0.3 to 0.4).

In the case of this clonotype: Which antigen it targets is not known. The conserved final phenylalanine or tryptophan is absent from the CDR3, which likely points to a read error.

Genomic DNA extracted from bulk tumor tissue served as TCR template, with around 0.55 ug gDNA amplified per sample. During surgery, several biopsies were collected from each primary tumor and placed as far from one another as possible within the tumor mass. The study cohort was described as untreated, and the patients were newly diagnosed NSCLC cases having curative surgery. The samples came from more than 14 patients with newly diagnosed non-small cell lung cancer who were having surgery intended to be curative. Two independent pathologists examined the resected tumor masses. Only DNA and RNA samples of high quality went on to sequencing. The CDR3 is 14 amino acids long, termini counted. The retained sequence is limited to the CDR3, 42 bases, with the frame set at the first base. The CDR1 and CDR2 encoded by the germline V gene are MNHNS and SASEGT. V trim: 8 bases; J trim: 1 base; unmatched bases: 5.

The TCR beta CDR3 region was amplified with a multiplex PCR system, in which a first round of roughly 10 cycles was run using 32 V-gene forward and 13 J-gene reverse primers. The first PCR round used a QIAGEN Multiplex PCR Kit, and the primer sequences were filed in Chinese patent CN105087789A. Illumina universal primers were attached in a second round of PCR run with the Phusion High-Fidelity PCR Kit. Sequencing of the TCR libraries was done on the Illumina HiSeq X Ten platform in paired-end mode with a 151 bp read length. In the original analysis: Cutadapt was used to discard reads without multiplex PCR primers, PEAR merged the read pairs, and MiXCR with default settings called the CDR3 regions. Repertoire diversity used Shannon entropy, and clonality was computed as one minus Shannon entropy divided by ln of productive unique sequence count. A clonotype counted as a dominant or high-frequency T-cell clone when its frequency was 0.5% or higher. In-frame beta chains were kept once TCRdb had trimmed the public reads at Q25 with fastp and called clones with MiXCR. Rows with one shared CDR3 protein collapse into an entry with the most common genes and DNA. The V and J calls come from TCRdb's annotation, not from the publication. This sample is represented by 9,500 to 12,000 distinct CDR3 sequences; approximately 20% of them were singletons. Under 4% of the sample lies in the top ten.

Sequencing was performed on lung tumor tissue. The sequence was obtained from a man in his sixties with non-small cell lung cancer. The V and J genes are TRBV6-1 and TRBJ2-1; 7 nucleotides in the junction match TRBD1. The DNA is TGTGCCAGCGCCCGGACAGGTTCCTACAATGAGCAGTTCCTC. Translated, it reads CASARTGSYNEQFL.